This T cell receptor beta chain was obtained from a study of blood T cell repertoires in COVID-19. CDR1 is MNHEY and CDR2 is SMNVEV in the germline V gene (reference sequence). This CDR3 comprises 13 residues. V was pared by 5 bases and J by 7 bases, with 14 bases between. Source study methods: Reference gene primer amplification in the assay estimated nucleated cell counts. The assay was immunoSEQ multiplex PCR, and TCRdb's table has in-frame clones only and misses some. The DNA gave D and trimming, while V, J and clone size come from that table. The sample contains 200,000 to 250,000 clones, under 90% of which appear only once.

The clonotype comes from a man between 60 and 75 years old who had recovered from COVID-19. Sequencing was done on a sample of peripheral blood. The chain recombines TRBV27 with TRBJ2-5; D possibly corresponds to TRBD1 (6 bases). The CDR3 sequence is CASSLLGGRTQYF. CDR3 DNA sequence: TGTGCCAGCAGTCTCCTAGGGGGACGGACCCAGTACTTC.